Each of the 10 T cell receptor beta chains below was sequenced from the same sample in a study of blood T cells in healthy people across ages. Using a J-beta primer mix together with a sample-barcoded 5' primer, a second PCR was run for roughly 6 to 12 cycles. TCRdb re-called the 5' RACE reads through MiXCR, storing one row per CDR3 protein. In the table there are 1,500,000 or so distinct CDR3 sequences, less than 45% of which are singletons. The sample taken for sequencing was blood. These receptors were taken from a woman between 18 and 29 years old in good health.

In its sample, this clonotype was seen many times. The chain employs TRBV27 and TRBJ1-1; D is unclear. This CDR3 has 12 amino acids. The V and J ends lost 6 bases and 4 bases respectively, with 9 bases between them. Germline V gene data show CDR1 as MNHEY and CDR2 as SMNVEV (reference sequence). The CDR3 DNA reads as TGTGCCAGCAGCCAACTAGGCACTGAAGCTTTCTTT. It translates to CASSQLGTEAFF.

This chain links TRBV27 with TRBJ1-1; no firm D call. The V gene lost 5 bases and the J gene lost 1 base, with 14 bases spanning the gap. This CDR3 has 15 amino acids. CDR1 and CDR2 from the germline V gene are MNHEY and SMNVEV (reference sequence). DNA of the CDR3: TGTGCCAGCAGTCTAGCCCTGGGGTGGAACACTGAAGCTTTCTTT. Translation: CASSLALGWNTEAFF.

In this sample, this clonotype turned up a few times. J is TRBJ1-1 and V is TRBV29-1; D not certain. The CDR3 spans 14 residues. CDR1 and CDR2 from the germline V gene are SQVTM and ANQGSEA. The V and J ends lost 6 bases and 1 base respectively, with 15 bases between them. The CDR3 region is CSVAPVRQNTEAFF. CDR3 bases: TGCAGCGTAGCCCCCGTTCGACAGAACACTGAAGCTTTCTTT. The complete variable domain, with remaining parts taken from reference TRBV29-1 and TRBJ1-1, reads SAVISQKPSRDICQRGTSLTIQCQVDSQVTMMFWYRQQPGQSLTLIATANQGSEATYESGFVIDKFPISRPNLTFSTLTVSNMSPEDSSIYLCSVAPVRQNTEAFFGQGTRLTVV.

V usage is TRBV7-7 and J usage is TRBJ2-1; TRBD2 aligns across 13 bases. Germline V gives CDR1 SSHAT, CDR2 FNYEAQ (reference sequence). The V segment lost 5 bases and the J segment 11 bases; nucleotides outside the gene matches: 6. CDR3 size: 14 residues. For the CDR3, the DNA is TGTGCCAGCAGCCCCCAAGGGACTAGCGGGAAGCAGTTCTTC. Its translation: CASSPQGTSGKQFF.

J is TRBJ2-5 and V is TRBV20-1, with 7 bases fitting TRBD2. Germline CDR1 and CDR2: DFQATT and SNEGSKA (reference sequence). The CDR3 has 14 amino acids. DNA for the CDR3: TGCAGCGGGGCGCGGGGGAGCACCTACAATGAGCAGTACTTC. It translates to CSGARGSTYNEQYF.

This chain uses TRBV6-5 with TRBJ1-6; D gene unclear. CDR3 size: 18 residues. CDR1 and CDR2 (germline): MNHEY, SVGAGI. V shed 6 bases and J shed 0 bases, with 18 bases lying between them. The CDR3 sequence: CASSYDRARSSYNSPLHF. CDR3 sequence (DNA): TGTGCCAGCAGCTACGACCGAGCACGTAGCTCCTATAATTCACCCCTCCACTTT.

The rearrangement uses TRBV20-1 and TRBJ1-4; D is uncertain. The germline gives CDR1 DFQATT, CDR2 SNEGSKA (reference sequence). This CDR3 contains 12 residues. V lost 5 bases to trimming and J lost 2 bases, with 6 bases between them. The DNA for the CDR3 is TGCAGTGCTTGGTTGACTAATGAAAAACTGTTTTTT. Protein sequence: CSAWLTNEKLFF.

The DNA for the CDR3 is TGTGCCAGCAGCCAAGCGGGGCCGCACAACTATGGCTACACCTTC. Translation gives CASSQAGPHNYGYTF. This chain uses TRBV3-1 with TRBJ1-2; a weak D match, TRBD1 (5 bases). The CDR3 covers 15 residues. V lost 1 base to trimming and J lost 2 bases, with 11 bases between them. CDR1 and CDR2 (germline): LGHDT, YNNKEL (reference sequence).

The V call is TRBV11-2, the J call TRBJ2-1; possible D gene TRBD2, 5 bases. Per the germline V gene, CDR1 is SGHAT and CDR2 is FQNNGV. Trimming left V 7 bases short and J 1 base short, with 14 bases between. CDR3 length equals 15 residues. The CDR3 reads CASTTVGDSYNEQFF. CDR3 DNA: TGTGCCAGCACCACTGTGGGAGATTCCTACAATGAGCAGTTCTTC.

Note on this clonotype: Germline and junction disagree at one end, which may indicate a read error. The chain recombines TRBV6-5 with TRBJ2-1; 10 bases map to TRBD1. Germline CDR1 is MNHEY and CDR2 is SVGAGI. The CDR3 runs to 14 residues. The chain's CDR3 is CASSNDRGLNERFF. The CDR3 DNA follows: TGTGCCAGCAGTAACGACAGGGGGCTCAATGAGCGGTTCTTC.